What follows describes a single TCR beta chain. What it binds is not known. The sample belongs to a study of monozygotic twins with inflammatory bowel disease. The study's findings and limits: No single strong signal or clonotype associated with IBD was supported. Using the inverse Simpson index, IBD patients had lower TCRbeta diversity than healthy co-twins. For IBD patients, clonotypes shared with others were fewer than for healthy twins, especially with disease activity.

Per-sample cDNA came from eight separate reactions. TCRdb reanalyzed the 5' RACE reads, giving one entry per CDR3 protein sequence and no DNA. The sample has more than 350,000 distinct CDR3 sequences. The specimen was blood. The TCR comes from a human donor with ulcerative colitis or Crohn's disease, or a healthy co-twin of an affected twin (not recorded which).

The CDR3 sequence is CASSLSYGGETEAFF. V and J are TRBV7-3 and TRBJ1-1; no DNA is available, so the TRBD1 call from TCRdb remains unchecked. Germline loops: CDR1 SGHTA, CDR2 FQGTGA. This CDR3 spans 15 amino acids.